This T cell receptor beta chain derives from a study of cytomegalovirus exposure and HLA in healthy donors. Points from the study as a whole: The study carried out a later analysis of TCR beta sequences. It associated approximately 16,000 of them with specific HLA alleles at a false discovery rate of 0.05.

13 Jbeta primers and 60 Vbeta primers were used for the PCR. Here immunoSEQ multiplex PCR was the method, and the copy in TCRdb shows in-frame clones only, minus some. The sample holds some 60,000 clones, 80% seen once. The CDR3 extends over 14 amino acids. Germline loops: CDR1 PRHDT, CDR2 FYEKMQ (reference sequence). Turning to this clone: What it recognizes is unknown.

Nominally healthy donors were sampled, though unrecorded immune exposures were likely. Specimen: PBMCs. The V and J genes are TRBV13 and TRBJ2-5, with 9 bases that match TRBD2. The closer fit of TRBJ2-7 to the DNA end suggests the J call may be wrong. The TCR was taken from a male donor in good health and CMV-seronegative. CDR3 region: CASTWGSGGDEQYF. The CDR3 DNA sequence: TGTGCCAGCACCTGGGGTAGCGGGGGCGACGAGCAGTACTTC.